This T cell receptor (beta chain) was documented in a study of CD8 T cells in ankylosing spondylitis (dated by TCRdb to the late 2010s). With respect to the entire study: T cell receptor beta repertoires were profiled in healthy donors and ankylosing spondylitis patients so that disease-linked TCR variants could be found. The full study cohort comprised approximately 23 ankylosing spondylitis patients and some 110 healthy donors. Peripheral blood was sampled, and synovial fluid was additionally collected from ankylosing spondylitis patients.

Summary of the overall study and its limitations: According to the report, matched synovial fluid samples from ankylosing spondylitis patients were significantly enriched for the disease-linked clones. Some TCR beta motif variants had previously been reported in synovial fluid and blood of reactive arthritis patients, which suggested common disease-initiation mechanisms. A TCR beta motif made up of eight or nine highly homologous amino acid variants appeared to be characteristic of blood from ankylosing spondylitis patients. The disease-linked clones had a CD8+ phenotype and were found at relatively low frequencies in peripheral blood.

Reads for this sample came from an Illumina HiSeq 2500. Quantitative 5'-RACE with molecular barcodes was the method used to prepare the TCR beta libraries. Per the authors' processing: A new computational method, built on a probabilistic model of VDJ rearrangement, was used to identify disease-linked TCR variants. The public reads were run again by TCRdb, first through fastp at Q25 and then through MiXCR, and only productive beta chains were kept. Rows are combined by CDR3 protein, so each entry shows the most common genes and DNA. These V and J calls are TCRdb output, not the study's own analysis. In all, the sample holds under 250,000 distinct CDR3 sequences, and about 26% of those were seen once. Of the sample, around 6.3% falls within the top ten clones. This clonotype was seen repeatedly, ten times or more. There is no known antigen for this receptor. Per-base qualities were not stored, and no clone one base away is much larger.

V gives up 5 bases and J gives up 7 bases, and the segment between their germline ends measures 12 bases. Taken from the germline V gene (reference sequence), the CDR1 and CDR2 loops are MNHEY and SMNVEV. From the cysteine through the phenylalanine, the CDR3 covers 13 amino acids. Left in the record is the CDR3 DNA by itself, 39 bases read in frame from the first base. The sample taken for sequencing was blood, either unsorted or a sorted T cell fraction (not recorded which). The chain is encoded by TRBV27 joined to TRBJ2-1; TRBD2 might be the D gene, on 6 matching bases. The TCR comes from a male donor with ankylosing spondylitis or in good health (not recorded which). The CDR3 in this case is CASSPDYGNEQFF. The base sequence is TGTGCCAGCAGTCCGGACTACGGTAATGAGCAGTTCTTC.